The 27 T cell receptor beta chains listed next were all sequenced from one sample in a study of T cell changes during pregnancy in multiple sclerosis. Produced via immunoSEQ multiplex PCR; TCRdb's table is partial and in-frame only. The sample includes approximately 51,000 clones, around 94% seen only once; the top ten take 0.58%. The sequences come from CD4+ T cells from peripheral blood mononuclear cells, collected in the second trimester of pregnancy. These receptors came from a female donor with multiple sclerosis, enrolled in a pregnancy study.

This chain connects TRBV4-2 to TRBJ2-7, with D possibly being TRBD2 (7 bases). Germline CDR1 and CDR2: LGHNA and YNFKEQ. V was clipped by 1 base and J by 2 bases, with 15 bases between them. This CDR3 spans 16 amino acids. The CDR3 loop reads CASSQGSGGHPYEQYF. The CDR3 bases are TGTGCCAGCAGCCAAGGATCGGGGGGCCACCCCTACGAGCAGTACTTC.

The CDR3 reads CASSTPLAGGAYTQYF. CDR3 sequence (DNA): TGTGCCAGCAGCACACCCCTAGCGGGGGGTGCGTATACGCAGTATTTT. The V call is TRBV5-4, the J call TRBJ2-3; TRBD2 agrees at 11 bases. Germline V gene sequence: CDR1 SGHNT, CDR2 YYREEE (reference sequence). Unmatched junction bases numbered 11, after V lost 4 bases and J lost 7 bases. This CDR3 comprises 16 residues.

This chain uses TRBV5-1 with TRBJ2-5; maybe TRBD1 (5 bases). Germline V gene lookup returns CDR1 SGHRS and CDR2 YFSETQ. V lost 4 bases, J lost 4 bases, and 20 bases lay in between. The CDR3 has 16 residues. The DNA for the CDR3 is TGCGCCAGCAGCGGGGTCGAATCAGGGATCCCAGAGACCCAGTACTTC. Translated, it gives CASSGVESGIPETQYF.

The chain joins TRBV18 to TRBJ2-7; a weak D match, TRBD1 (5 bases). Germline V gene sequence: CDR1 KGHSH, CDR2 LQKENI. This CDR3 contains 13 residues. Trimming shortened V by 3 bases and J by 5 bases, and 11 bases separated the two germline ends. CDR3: CASSPNRGNEQYF. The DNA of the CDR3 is TGTGCCAGCTCACCGAATAGGGGAAACGAGCAGTACTTC.

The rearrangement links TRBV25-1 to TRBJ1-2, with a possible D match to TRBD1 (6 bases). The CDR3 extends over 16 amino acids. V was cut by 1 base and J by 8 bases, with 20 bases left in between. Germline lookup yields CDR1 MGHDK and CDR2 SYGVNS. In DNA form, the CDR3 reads TGTGCCAGCAGTGAATTCGGCGACAGGCTCGCTGGAGGCTACACCTTC. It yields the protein CASSEFGDRLAGGYTF.

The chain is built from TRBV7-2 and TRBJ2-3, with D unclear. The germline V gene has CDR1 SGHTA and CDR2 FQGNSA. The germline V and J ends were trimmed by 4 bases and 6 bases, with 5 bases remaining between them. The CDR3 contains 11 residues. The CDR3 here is CASSSLDTQYF. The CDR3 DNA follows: TGTGCCAGCAGCTCCCTCGATACGCAGTATTTT.

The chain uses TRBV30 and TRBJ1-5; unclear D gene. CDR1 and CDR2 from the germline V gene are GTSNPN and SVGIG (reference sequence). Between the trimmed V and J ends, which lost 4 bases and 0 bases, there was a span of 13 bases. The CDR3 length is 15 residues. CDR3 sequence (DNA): TGTGCCTGGACGGAGGGCAGTCATAGCAATCAGCCCCAGCATTTT. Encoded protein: CAWTEGSHSNQPQHF.

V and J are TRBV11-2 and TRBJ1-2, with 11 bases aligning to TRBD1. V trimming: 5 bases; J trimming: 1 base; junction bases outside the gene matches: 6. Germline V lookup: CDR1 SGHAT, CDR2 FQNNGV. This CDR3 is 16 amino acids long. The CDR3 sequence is CASSAPGTGGNYGYTF. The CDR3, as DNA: TGTGCCAGCAGCGCACCCGGGACAGGGGGTAACTATGGCTACACCTTC.

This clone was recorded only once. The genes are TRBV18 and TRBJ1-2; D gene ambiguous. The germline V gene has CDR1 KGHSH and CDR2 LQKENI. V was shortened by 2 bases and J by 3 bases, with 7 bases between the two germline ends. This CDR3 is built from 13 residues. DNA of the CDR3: TGTGCCAGCTCACCAAGCATTGACTATGGCTACACCTTC. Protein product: CASSPSIDYGYTF.

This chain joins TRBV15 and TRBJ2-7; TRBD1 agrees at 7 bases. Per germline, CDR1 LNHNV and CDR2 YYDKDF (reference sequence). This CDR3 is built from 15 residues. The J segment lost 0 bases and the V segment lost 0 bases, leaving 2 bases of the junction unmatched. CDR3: CATSREGQSSYEQYF. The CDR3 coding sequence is TGTGCCACCAGCAGAGAGGGACAGAGCTCCTACGAGCAGTACTTC.

The CDR3 here is CASSSRDSPLHF. The CDR3 nucleotides are TGTGCCAGCAGTTCCAGGGATTCACCCCTCCACTTT. The chain links TRBV6-1 to TRBJ1-6, with D possibly matching TRBD1 (5 bases). Trimming stripped 5 bases from V and 8 bases from J, with 7 bases between. The CDR3 is 12 residues long. The germline gives CDR1 MNHNS, CDR2 SASEGT.

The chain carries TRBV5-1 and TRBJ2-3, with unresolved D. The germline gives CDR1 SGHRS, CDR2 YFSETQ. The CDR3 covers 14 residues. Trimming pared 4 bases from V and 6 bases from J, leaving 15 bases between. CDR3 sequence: CASSGSQTTDTQYF. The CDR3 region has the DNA TGCGCCAGCAGCGGGTCCCAGACGACTGATACGCAGTATTTT.

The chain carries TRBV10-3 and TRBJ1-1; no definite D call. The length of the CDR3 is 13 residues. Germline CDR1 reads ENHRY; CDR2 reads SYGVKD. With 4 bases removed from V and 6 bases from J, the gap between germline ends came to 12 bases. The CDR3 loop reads CAISGEGMAEAFF. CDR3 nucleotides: TGTGCCATCAGTGGAGAGGGAATGGCTGAAGCTTTCTTT.

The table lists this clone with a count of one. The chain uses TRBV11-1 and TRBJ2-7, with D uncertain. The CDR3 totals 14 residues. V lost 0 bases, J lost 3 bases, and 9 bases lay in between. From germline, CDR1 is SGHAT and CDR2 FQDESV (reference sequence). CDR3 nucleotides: TGTGCCAGCAGCTTAGCCGGGTCCGTCTACGAGCAGTACTTC. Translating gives CASSLAGSVYEQYF.

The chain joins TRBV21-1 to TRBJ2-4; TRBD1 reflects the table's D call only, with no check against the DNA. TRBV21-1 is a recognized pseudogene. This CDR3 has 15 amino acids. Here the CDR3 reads CASRDRRTAKNIQYF. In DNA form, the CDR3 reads TGTGCCAGCAGGGACAGGCGAACGGCCAAAAACATTCAGTACTTC.

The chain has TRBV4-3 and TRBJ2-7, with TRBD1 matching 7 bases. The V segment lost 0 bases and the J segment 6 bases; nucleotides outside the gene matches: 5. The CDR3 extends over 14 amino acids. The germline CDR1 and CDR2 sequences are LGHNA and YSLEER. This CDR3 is CASSQEVPGGEQYF. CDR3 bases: TGCGCCAGCAGCCAAGAGGTCCCAGGGGGCGAGCAGTACTTC.

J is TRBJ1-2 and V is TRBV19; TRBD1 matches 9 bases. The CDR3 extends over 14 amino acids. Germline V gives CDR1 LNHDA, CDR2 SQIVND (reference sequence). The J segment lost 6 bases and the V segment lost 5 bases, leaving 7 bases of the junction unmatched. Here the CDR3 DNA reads TGTGCCAGTAGTTCCACCGGGACAGGGAATGGCTACACCTTC. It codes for CASSSTGTGNGYTF.

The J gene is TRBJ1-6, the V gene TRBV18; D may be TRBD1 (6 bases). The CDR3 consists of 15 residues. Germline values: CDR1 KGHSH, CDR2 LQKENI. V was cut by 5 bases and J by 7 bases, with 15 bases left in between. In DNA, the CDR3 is TGTGCCAGCTCAACAGGACAGCTCGGGAATTCACCCCTCCACTTT. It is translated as CASSTGQLGNSPLHF.

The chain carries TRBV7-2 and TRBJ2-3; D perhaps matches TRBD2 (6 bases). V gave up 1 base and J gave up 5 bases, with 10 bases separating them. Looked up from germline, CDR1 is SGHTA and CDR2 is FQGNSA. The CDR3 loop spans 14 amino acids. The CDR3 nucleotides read TGTGCCAGCAGCTTAGAGTCGGGGGAAGATACGCAGTATTTT. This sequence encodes CASSLESGEDTQYF.

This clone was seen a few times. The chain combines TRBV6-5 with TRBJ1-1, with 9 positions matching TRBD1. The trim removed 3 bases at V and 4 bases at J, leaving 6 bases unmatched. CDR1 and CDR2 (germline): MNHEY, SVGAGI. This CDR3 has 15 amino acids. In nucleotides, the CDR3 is TGTGCCAGCAGTTATAACAGGGGGCTTAGCACTGAAGCTTTCTTT. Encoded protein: CASSYNRGLSTEAFF.

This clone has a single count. For the CDR3, the DNA is TGTGCCAGCAGTTATTGGGTCGAGGGCACAGATACGCAGTATTTT. Translating gives CASSYWVEGTDTQYF. The chain joins TRBV6-5 to TRBJ2-3; D ambiguous. V lost 3 bases and J lost 1, with 11 bases in between. This CDR3 has 15 residues. Germline lookup yields CDR1 MNHEY and CDR2 SVGAGI.

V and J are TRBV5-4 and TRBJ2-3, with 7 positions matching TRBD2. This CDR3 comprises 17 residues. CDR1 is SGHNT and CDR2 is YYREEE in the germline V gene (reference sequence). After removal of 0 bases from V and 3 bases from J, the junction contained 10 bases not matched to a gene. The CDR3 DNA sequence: TGTGCCAGCAGCTTGGTTAAAGGCGGGGGAGGAACAGATACGCAGTATTTT. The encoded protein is CASSLVKGGGGTDTQYF.

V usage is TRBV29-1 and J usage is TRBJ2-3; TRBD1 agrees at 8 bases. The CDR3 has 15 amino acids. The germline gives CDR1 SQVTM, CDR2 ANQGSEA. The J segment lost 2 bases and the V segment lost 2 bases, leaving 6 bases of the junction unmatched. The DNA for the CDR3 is TGCAGCGTTGAATACGCGGGACAGGCCACAGATACGCAGTATTTT. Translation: CSVEYAGQATDTQYF.

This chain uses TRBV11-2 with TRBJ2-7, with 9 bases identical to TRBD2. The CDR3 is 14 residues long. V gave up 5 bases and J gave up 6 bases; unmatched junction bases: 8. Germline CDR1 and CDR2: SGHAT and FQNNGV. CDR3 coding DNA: TGTGCCAGCAGCCTCGGGACTAGCAGCCCCGAGCAGTACTTC. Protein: CASSLGTSSPEQYF. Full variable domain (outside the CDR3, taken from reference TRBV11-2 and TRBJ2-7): EAGVAQSPRYKIIEKRQSVAFWCNPISGHATLYWYQQILGQGPKLLIQFQNNGVVDDSQLPKDRFSAERLKGVDSTLKIQPAKLEDSAVYLCASSLGTSSPEQYFGPGTRLTVT.

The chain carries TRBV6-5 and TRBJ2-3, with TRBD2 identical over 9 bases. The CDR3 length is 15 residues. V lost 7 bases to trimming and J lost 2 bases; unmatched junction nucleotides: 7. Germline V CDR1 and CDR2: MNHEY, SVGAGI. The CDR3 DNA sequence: TGTGCCAGCACCTCGAGCGGGGGGCCCACAGATACGCAGTATTTT. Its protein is CASTSSGGPTDTQYF.

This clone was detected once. As DNA, the CDR3 is TGTGCCAGCAGCTTAGTCATCGGGGGGGCGAACACCGGGGAGCTGTTTTTT. It yields the protein CASSLVIGGANTGELFF. The gene calls are TRBV11-3 and TRBJ2-2; 8 bases align to TRBD2. The CDR3 contains 17 residues. Per the germline V gene, CDR1 is SGHNT and CDR2 is YENEEA. The V gene end was trimmed by 1 base and the J gene end by 0 bases; junction bases not matched to a gene: 4.

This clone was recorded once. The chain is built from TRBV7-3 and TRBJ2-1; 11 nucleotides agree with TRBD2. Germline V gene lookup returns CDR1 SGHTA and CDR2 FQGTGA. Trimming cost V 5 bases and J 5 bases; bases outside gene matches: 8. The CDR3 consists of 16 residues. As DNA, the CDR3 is TGTGCCAGCAGCCCTCCGGGACTAGCGGCCCACAATGAGCAGTTCTTC. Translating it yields CASSPPGLAAHNEQFF.